The 14 T cell receptor beta chains below come from one sample, sequenced in a study of blood T cells in healthy people across ages (dated by TCRdb to the mid-2010s). The protocol used for the library was 5' RACE. The data were produced on an Illumina HiSeq 2500. A second PCR of 7 to 11 cycles was run with a J-beta primer mix and a sample-barcoded 5' primer. Using fastp at Q25 and MiXCR, TCRdb reprocessed the public reads and kept productive beta chains. Records with the same CDR3 protein are collapsed into one entry carrying the most frequent genes and DNA. For this sample the table gives some 1,500,000 distinct CDR3 sequences, of which 40% to 45% were detected only once. The biggest ten clones account for approximately 4.1% of the sample. Sequencing input: blood. These receptors all stem from a woman between 18 and 30 years old in good health.

The chain is built from TRBV20-1 and TRBJ2-7, with 8 nucleotides matching TRBD1. Germline V gives CDR1 DFQATT, CDR2 SNEGSKA (reference sequence). This CDR3 region has 16 residues. With V trimmed by 3 bases and J by 1 base, 11 bases remained unmatched. The CDR3 region is CSARSLGQGPSYEQYF. The CDR3 DNA is TGCAGTGCTAGGAGCTTAGGACAGGGACCATCCTACGAGCAGTACTTC.

The V and J genes are TRBV7-2 and TRBJ1-6; D call uncertain. The CDR3 length is 13 residues. With 5 bases removed from V and 10 bases from J, the gap between germline ends came to 12 bases. Germline CDR1 and CDR2: SGHTA and FQGNSA. The CDR3 here is CASSRLLPSPLHF. Written as DNA, the CDR3 is TGTGCCAGCAGCCGCCTCTTACCGTCACCCCTCCACTTT.

This clonotype turned up a few times. As DNA, the CDR3 is TGCAGTGCTAGTTTTCGGGGGTATGGTGGCAATGAGCAGTTCTTC. Translation: CSASFRGYGGNEQFF. The chain is built from TRBV20-1 and TRBJ2-1, with a tentative D call TRBD2 (6 bases). Per the germline V gene, CDR1 is DFQATT and CDR2 is SNEGSKA (reference sequence). Trimming took 3 bases from V and 6 from J, leaving 18 bases between them. This CDR3 comprises 15 residues.

On this clonotype: A read error may explain this, as a much larger clone is one base away. The chain employs TRBV12-3 or TRBV12-4 and TRBJ2-4, with 8 bases fitting TRBD1. V lost 7 bases and J lost 0; bases outside the gene matches: 14. The CDR3 is 18 amino acids. In DNA form, the CDR3 reads TGTGCCAGCACCGTGCAGGGGGCGGATTCATTAGCCAAAAACATTCAGTACTTC. This codes for CASTVQGADSLAKNIQYF.

This chain joins TRBV27 and TRBJ2-7; tentative D call: TRBD1 (5 bases). The V end was cut by 5 bases, the J end by 3 bases, with 14 bases between. CDR1 is MNHEY and CDR2 is SMNVEV in the germline V gene (reference sequence). The CDR3 runs 14 residues. The CDR3 is CASSPREFGYEQYF. The CDR3 DNA reads as TGTGCCAGCAGTCCCAGGGAATTTGGCTACGAGCAGTACTTC.

This clonotype was observed a few times. This chain joins TRBV7-2 and TRBJ2-5, with D possibly TRBD1 on 6 matching bases. The end of the DNA aligns better with TRBJ2-7, so the J call may be wrong. In germline, CDR1 is SGHTA, CDR2 FQGNSA. This CDR3 is built from 15 residues. CDR3 protein: CASSPRQVLGNEQYF. The CDR3 DNA reads as TGTGCCAGCAGCCCAAGACAGGTTTTAGGAAACGAGCAGTACTTC.

The rearrangement links TRBV29-1 to TRBJ2-1, with D uncertain. V was trimmed by 3 bases and J by 7 bases, leaving 10 bases between them. CDR1 and CDR2 (germline): SQVTM, ANQGSEA. The CDR3 sequence is 12 residues long. CDR3 sequence reads: CSVDGSPNEQFF. The CDR3 DNA reads as TGCAGCGTTGATGGATCCCCAAATGAGCAGTTCTTC.

This clonotype was observed a single time. CDR3: CASSLYYPDRVRGYTF. The DNA for the CDR3 is TGTGCCAGCAGTTTATACTACCCCGACAGGGTGCGTGGCTACACCTTC. The chain has TRBV27 and TRBJ1-2, with 7 bases matching TRBD1. Germline CDR1 is MNHEY and CDR2 is SMNVEV (reference sequence). The trim removed 1 base at V and 7 bases at J, leaving 12 bases unmatched. The CDR3 covers 16 residues.

The rearrangement uses TRBV12-3 or TRBV12-4 and TRBJ1-6; D uncertain. The CDR3 spans 15 residues. V lost 2 bases, J lost 7 bases, and 12 bases lay in between. Written as DNA, the CDR3 is TGTGCCAGCAGTTTACAGGACGCCCGAAATTCACCCCTCCACTTT. Amino acids: CASSLQDARNSPLHF.

This clonotype was recorded only once. J is TRBJ1-1 and V is TRBV29-1, with D unresolved. This CDR3 spans 14 amino acids. Germline V gene data show CDR1 as SQVTM and CDR2 as ANQGSEA. V was cut by 1 base and J by 6 bases, with 15 bases left in between. This CDR3 is CSVEVPHRIAEAFF. The CDR3 region has the DNA TGCAGCGTTGAAGTCCCCCATAGGATCGCTGAAGCTTTCTTT.

This clonotype was counted between two and nine times. The V call is TRBV4-3, the J call TRBJ2-7; D remains unclear. The CDR3 runs to 14 residues. Germline V CDR1 and CDR2: LGHNA, YSLEER. Trimming pared 0 bases from V and 2 bases from J, leaving 8 bases between. CDR3 sequence reads: CASSQDTTTYEQYF. The CDR3 nucleotides read TGCGCCAGCAGCCAAGATACCACAACCTACGAGCAGTACTTC.

This clonotype was found a few times. The chain uses TRBV7-9 and TRBJ1-2; D is possibly TRBD1 (5 bases). Germline values: CDR1 SEHNR, CDR2 FQNEAQ (reference sequence). There are 15 residues in the CDR3. Trimming shortened V by 5 bases and J by 3 bases, and 16 bases separated the two germline ends. The CDR3 nucleotides read TGTGCCAGCAGCAAACACATGGGGCCCGACTATGGCTACACCTTC. Translation gives CASSKHMGPDYGYTF.

V and J are TRBV28 and TRBJ2-4; 7 nucleotides agree with TRBD2. Matching the DNA end better, TRBJ2-7 makes the J call doubtful. This CDR3 has 14 amino acids. Germline V gives CDR1 MDHEN, CDR2 SYDVKM. CDR3 amino acids: CASSSGLVPYEQYF. In nucleotides, the CDR3 is TGTGCCAGCAGTTCCGGACTAGTTCCCTACGAGCAGTACTTC.

This clonotype was detected a few times. The rearrangement joins TRBV19 to TRBJ2-1; TRBD2 matches 13 bases. The CDR3 has 16 amino acids. Germline V gene lookup returns CDR1 LNHDA and CDR2 SQIVND (reference sequence). The V gene end was trimmed by 5 bases and the J gene end by 2 bases; junction bases not matched to a gene: 3. In DNA form, the CDR3 reads TGTGCCAGTAGTGGGGGGACTAGCGGGACCTACAATGAGCAGTTCTTC. This encodes CASSGGTSGTYNEQFF.